The 32 T cell receptor beta chains below come from one sample, sequenced in a study of control samples from healthy donors and cancer patients. Sequenced by immunoSEQ multiplex PCR; TCRdb stores in-frame clones only, minus some. Among some 130,000 clones listed, approximately 90% were seen once. Sequenced input: blood. These receptors were taken from a man between 18 and 35 years old in good health.

Concerning this clone itself: Other nucleotide sequences from this sample produce the same CDR3. V usage is TRBV15 and J usage is TRBJ1-1; the D is unclear. Germline-derived CDR1 and CDR2 are LNHNV and YYDKDF (reference sequence). The CDR3 has 13 residues. Trimming stripped 0 bases from V and 2 bases from J, with 4 bases between. CDR3 amino acids: CATSRDLNTEAFF. Written as DNA, the CDR3 is TGTGCCACCAGCAGAGATCTTAACACTGAAGCTTTCTTT.

The chain is built from TRBV4-1 and TRBJ1-1; 7 nucleotides align to TRBD1. After removal of 3 bases from V and 3 bases from J, the junction contained 4 bases not matched to a gene. Germline values: CDR1 MGHRA, CDR2 YSYEKL. The length of the CDR3 is 14 residues. The CDR3 sequence: CASSHRQGHTEAFF. For the CDR3, the DNA is TGCGCCAGCAGCCACCGACAGGGCCACACTGAAGCTTTCTTT.

The CDR3 DNA reads TGTGCCAGCAGCTACGACAGGGGCACTGAAGCTTTCTTT. This sequence encodes CASSYDRGTEAFF. The chain recombines TRBV5-4 with TRBJ1-1; 8 nucleotides line up with TRBD1. The ends lost 3 bases at V and 4 bases at J; junction bases unmatched: 2. The CDR3 has 13 amino acids. Germline-derived CDR1 and CDR2 are SGHNT and YYREEE (reference sequence).

Here the CDR3 reads CSVKRGSTDTQYF. In DNA, the CDR3 is TGCAGCGTGAAGCGGGGTAGCACAGATACGCAGTATTTT. The chain links TRBV29-1 to TRBJ2-3; 7 bases map to TRBD2. The CDR3 is made up of 13 amino acids. J was trimmed by 0 bases and V by 6 bases; bases with no gene match: 3. Germline V gives CDR1 SQVTM, CDR2 ANQGSEA.

The chain has TRBV20-1 and TRBJ1-1; TRBD1 is a possible D gene (6 bases). Trimming pared 4 bases from V and 5 bases from J, leaving 8 bases between. The germline CDR1 and CDR2 sequences are DFQATT and SNEGSKA (reference sequence). The CDR3 totals 11 residues. As DNA, the CDR3 is TGCAGTGCTACAGGGGAGACTGAAGCTTTCTTT. This encodes CSATGETEAFF.

This clone was observed a single time. The rearrangement links TRBV6-5 to TRBJ2-5; no clear D gene. The germline gives CDR1 MNHEY, CDR2 SVGAGI. The V gene lost 0 bases and the J gene lost 2 bases, with 10 bases spanning the gap. There are 15 residues in the CDR3. CDR3 region: CASSYSFLSQETQYF. The CDR3 DNA reads TGTGCCAGCAGTTACTCGTTTTTGTCGCAAGAGACCCAGTACTTC.

This chain joins TRBV6-1 and TRBJ1-2, with 8 bases aligning to TRBD1. The CDR3 is made up of 15 amino acids. From germline, CDR1 is MNHNS and CDR2 SASEGT. V was pared by 1 base and J by 4 bases, with 5 bases of the junction left unmatched. The CDR3 protein is CASSEEVTGVYGYTF. The DNA for the CDR3 is TGTGCCAGCAGTGAAGAGGTGACAGGGGTCTATGGCTACACCTTC.

The chain links TRBV10-3 to TRBJ2-3; D is unclear. The germline V gene encodes CDR1 ENHRY and CDR2 SYGVKD. V lost 10 bases to trimming and J lost 2 bases, with 19 bases between them. This CDR3 comprises 15 residues. The CDR3 region has the DNA TGTGCCACCCGCCCCCTTGATAGTCTCACAGATACGCAGTATTTT. It yields the protein CATRPLDSLTDTQYF.

The genes are TRBV29-1 and TRBJ2-1, with a tentative D call TRBD2 (5 bases). The CDR3 is 14 residues long. Trimming left V 0 bases short and J 8 bases short, with 14 bases between. Per the germline V gene, CDR1 is SQVTM and CDR2 is ANQGSEA. CDR3 nucleotide sequence: TGCAGCGTTGAAGACAGGCCGGGGTTTGATGAGCAGTTCTTC. This sequence encodes CSVEDRPGFDEQFF.

In its sample, this clone was seen a few times. The chain employs TRBV11-3 and TRBJ2-7; 9 bases are shared with TRBD1. J gave up 4 bases and V 5 bases, and 3 bases lay outside the gene matches. The CDR3 is made up of 13 amino acids. From germline, CDR1 is SGHNT and CDR2 YENEEA. CDR3 amino acids: CASSTGQGYEQYF. In DNA form, the CDR3 reads TGTGCCAGCAGCACCGGACAGGGGTACGAGCAGTACTTC.

The chain employs TRBV7-9 and TRBJ1-2; maybe TRBD1 (5 bases). Germline loops: CDR1 SEHNR, CDR2 FQNEAQ (reference sequence). CDR3 length: 13 residues. The V end lost 5 bases, the J end lost 4 bases, and 11 bases lay between the germline ends. CDR3 nucleotides: TGTGCCAGCAGCGTACGGGACTTCTATGGCTACACCTTC. Translated: CASSVRDFYGYTF. Full variable domain (missing parts from reference TRBV7-9 and TRBJ1-2): DTGVSQNPRHKITKRGQNVTFRCDPISEHNRLYWYRQTLGQGPEFLTYFQNEAQLEKSRLLSDRFSAERPKGSFSTLEIQRTEQGDSAMYLCASSVRDFYGYTFGSGTRLTVV.

The chain carries TRBV12-3 or TRBV12-4 and TRBJ2-1; 7 bases agree with TRBD1. CDR3 length: 13 residues. J lost 3 bases, V lost 6 bases, and 2 bases had no gene match. The CDR3 DNA reads TGTGCCAGCAGCAGGGACAGCTACAATGAGCAGTTCTTC. Residues: CASSRDSYNEQFF.

This clone is a singleton in its sample. V is TRBV5-1 and J is TRBJ1-5; the match to TRBD1 covers 9 bases. The CDR3 is made up of 14 amino acids. Germline CDR1 is SGHRS and CDR2 is YFSETQ. Trimming cost V 4 bases and J 4 bases; bases outside gene matches: 3. The CDR3 DNA sequence: TGCGCCAGCAGCCCGACAGGGGGAAATCAGCCCCAGCATTTT. It is translated as CASSPTGGNQPQHF.

This chain connects TRBV19 to TRBJ1-4; possible D gene TRBD1, 5 bases. CDR3 length equals 13 residues. V lost 3 bases to trimming and J lost 13 bases, with 15 bases between them. Germline V gene sequence: CDR1 LNHDA, CDR2 SQIVND (reference sequence). CDR3: CASSIGGVGGLFF. The CDR3 bases are TGTGCCAGTAGTATCGGCGGGGTGGGGGGACTGTTTTTT.

Notes on this clone: Compared with germline, one end of the junction differs, possibly owing to a read error. The J gene is TRBJ2-3, the V gene TRBV11-3; TRBD1 is a possible D gene (7 bases). The CDR3 runs to 17 residues. Germline V lookup: CDR1 SGHNT, CDR2 YENEEA. The CDR3 loop is CASSLGVRGTSTDTQYF. For the CDR3, the DNA is TGTGCCAGCAGTTTAGGGGTCAGGGGGACTTCCACAGATACGCAGTATTTT.

The chain links TRBV10-1 to TRBJ1-1; TRBD1 is a possible D gene (6 bases). The CDR3 runs to 15 residues. CDR1 and CDR2 from the germline V gene are WNHNN and SYGVQD (reference sequence). Deletions cut 2 bases from V and 4 bases from J, with 14 bases between. The chain's CDR3 is CASSERRGGGTEAFF. The CDR3 DNA reads as TGCGCCAGCAGTGAGAGGAGGGGGGGAGGCACTGAAGCTTTCTTT.

The CDR3 here is CASSGKGTSGTDTQYF. In nucleotides, the CDR3 is TGTGCCAGCAGTGGAAAAGGGACTAGCGGCACAGATACGCAGTATTTT. The J gene is TRBJ2-3, the V gene TRBV25-1; 10 nucleotides align to TRBD2. V dropped 4 bases and J dropped 1; count of bases not matched to a gene: 5. The CDR3 consists of 16 residues. Germline loops: CDR1 MGHDK, CDR2 SYGVNS.

The rearrangement joins TRBV5-1 to TRBJ1-4; D ambiguous. Germline V gives CDR1 SGHRS, CDR2 YFSETQ. The CDR3 runs to 17 residues. V shed 5 bases and J shed 8 bases, with 25 bases lying between them. The CDR3 loop is CASSRGSQSIVGEKLFF. CDR3 nucleotides: TGCGCCAGCAGTCGTGGCTCCCAGAGTATAGTGGGGGAAAAACTGTTTTTT.

This rearrangement joins TRBV11-1 to TRBJ1-4; D is undetermined. CDR1 and CDR2 (germline): SGHAT, FQDESV (reference sequence). V was trimmed by 5 bases and J by 7 bases, leaving 11 bases between them. This CDR3 has 13 residues. The CDR3 here is CASSLNRREKLFF. The CDR3 DNA is TGTGCCAGCAGCCTGAACCGTCGTGAAAAACTGTTTTTT.

The genes are TRBV6-6 and TRBJ1-2; D unresolved. The CDR3 extends over 16 amino acids. Germline V gene sequence: CDR1 MNHNY, CDR2 SVGAGI (reference sequence). V dropped 2 bases and J dropped 0 bases, with 13 bases sitting between them. The CDR3 nucleotides are TGTGCCAGCAGTTACCCGGACGTGACAACTAACTATGGCTACACCTTC. Translated, it gives CASSYPDVTTNYGYTF.

The V gene is TRBV6-5, the J gene TRBJ1-6; D perhaps matches TRBD1 (5 bases). The V end lost 2 bases, the J end lost 0 bases, and 5 bases lay between the germline ends. The CDR3 consists of 15 residues. Germline V gene data show CDR1 as MNHEY and CDR2 as SVGAGI. The CDR3 nucleotides are TGTGCCAGCAGTTACGGGGGCTCCTATAATTCACCCCTCCACTTT. Translated, it gives CASSYGGSYNSPLHF.

The chain has TRBV5-1 and TRBJ1-1, with unresolved D. V was clipped by 0 bases and J by 0 bases, with 9 bases between them. The CDR3 is 15 residues long. CDR1 SGHRS and CDR2 YFSETQ come from the germline V gene. CDR3 nucleotides: TGCGCCAGCAGCTTGGAGGTTACCATGAACACTGAAGCTTTCTTT. Amino acids: CASSLEVTMNTEAFF.

This chain joins TRBV10-2 and TRBJ2-7; 7 nucleotides align to TRBD2. The CDR3 covers 14 residues. The V gene end was trimmed by 0 bases and the J gene end by 3 bases; junction bases not matched to a gene: 2. Germline V gene lookup returns CDR1 WSHSY and CDR2 SAAADI. This CDR3 reads CASSESSGVYEQYF. CDR3 nucleotide sequence: TGCGCCAGCAGTGAGTCCAGCGGGGTCTACGAGCAGTACTTC.

The J gene is TRBJ1-2, the V gene TRBV29-1, with TRBD1 identical over 10 bases. The V gene end was trimmed by 6 bases and the J gene end by 4 bases; junction bases not matched to a gene: 8. CDR3 length: 14 residues. The germline V gene has CDR1 SQVTM and CDR2 ANQGSEA. The CDR3 spells CSVDPGQGTYGYTF. The DNA of the CDR3 is TGCAGCGTGGACCCGGGACAGGGGACCTATGGCTACACCTTC. Together with reference TRBV29-1 and TRBJ1-2, the CDR3 gives the full variable domain: SAVISQKPSRDICQRGTSLTIQCQVDSQVTMMFWYRQQPGQSLTLIATANQGSEATYESGFVIDKFPISRPNLTFSTLTVSNMSPEDSSIYLCSVDPGQGTYGYTFGSGTRLTVV.

This chain links TRBV6-5 with TRBJ2-7, with 10 nucleotides matching TRBD1. J lost 5 bases, V lost 4 bases, and 8 bases had no gene match. Germline CDR1 MNHEY, CDR2 SVGAGI. The CDR3 runs 15 residues. The CDR3 nucleotides read TGTGCCAGCAGTTCCCAGGGACAGGGGACCCACGAGCAGTACTTC. This sequence encodes CASSSQGQGTHEQYF.

The chain is built from TRBV10-3 and TRBJ1-5; TRBD1 might be the D (5 bases). V gave up 3 bases and J gave up 2 bases, with 11 bases separating them. Germline V gene lookup returns CDR1 ENHRY and CDR2 SYGVKD. The CDR3 loop spans 15 amino acids. The CDR3 DNA is TGTGCCATCAGTGAAGGGACCGTTGGCAATCAGCCCCAGCATTTT. Translation: CAISEGTVGNQPQHF.

The V gene is TRBV15, the J gene TRBJ1-5; D not resolved. Germline V gives CDR1 LNHNV, CDR2 YYDKDF (reference sequence). The CDR3 runs 13 residues. Trimming removed 9 bases at V and 3 bases at J, with 12 bases between. This CDR3 reads CATATWVNQPQHF. The CDR3 DNA sequence: TGTGCCACGGCTACTTGGGTCAATCAGCCCCAGCATTTT.

The chain has TRBV27 and TRBJ2-2; a possible D gene is TRBD2 (5 bases). This CDR3 region has 16 residues. V lost 2 bases to trimming and J lost 6 bases, with 16 bases between them. Germline CDR1 MNHEY, CDR2 SMNVEV (reference sequence). CDR3 nucleotide sequence: TGTGCCAGCAGTTTACGTTCGAGGGATCGCGCCGGGGAGCTGTTTTTT. Amino acid sequence: CASSLRSRDRAGELFF.

The V call is TRBV9, the J call TRBJ1-5; 8 positions agree with TRBD1. Germline V gene lookup returns CDR1 SGDLS and CDR2 YYNGEE. There are 15 residues in the CDR3. V shed 3 bases and J 4 bases; nucleotides not matched to a gene: 6. The CDR3 protein is CASSARTGPNQPQHF. Here the CDR3 DNA reads TGTGCCAGCAGCGCCCGGACAGGGCCAAATCAGCCCCAGCATTTT. Combining the CDR3 with reference TRBV9 and TRBJ1-5 gives the whole variable domain DSGVTQTPKHLITATGQRVTLRCSPRSGDLSVYWYQQSLDQGLQFLIQYYNGEERAKGNILERFSAQQFPDLHSELNLSSLELGDSALYFCASSARTGPNQPQHFGDGTRLSIL.

This rearrangement joins TRBV11-2 to TRBJ2-1, with TRBD2 as a possible D gene (5 bases). CDR3 size: 12 residues. V was clipped by 5 bases and J by 9 bases, with 11 bases between them. Germline values: CDR1 SGHAT, CDR2 FQNNGV. The CDR3 here is CASSREGGEQFF. The CDR3 DNA reads TGTGCCAGCAGCAGAGAGGGTGGTGAGCAGTTCTTC.

The rearrangement joins TRBV24-1 to TRBJ2-5, with D perhaps being TRBD1 or TRBD2 (5 bases each). V lost 3 bases, J lost 5 bases, and 15 bases lay in between. The CDR3 runs to 15 residues. Per germline, CDR1 KGHDR and CDR2 SFDVKD. CDR3 nucleotide sequence: TGTGCCACCAGTGATGCCCGGGGCCCTGGGGAGACCCAGTACTTC. This gives the protein CATSDARGPGETQYF.

This clone occurred once. The chain is built from TRBV5-1 and TRBJ2-5, with no clear D. This CDR3 has 14 amino acids. The V and J ends lost 0 bases and 2 bases respectively, with 8 bases between them. Per the germline V gene, CDR1 is SGHRS and CDR2 is YFSETQ. CDR3 sequence: CASSLVVGQETQYF. DNA of the CDR3: TGCGCCAGCAGCTTGGTAGTCGGACAAGAGACCCAGTACTTC.